The 20 T cell receptor beta chains presented below share a single source sample, sequenced in a study of T cell repertoires in ileal Crohn's disease. The time point: proximal margin of the surgical specimen (macroscopically non-inflamed). The table came from immunoSEQ multiplex PCR; TCRdb's copy has only in-frame clones and leaves some out. The table has around 7,000 clones, around 80% seen once. The sequencing sample was made of ileal tissue. The receptors were sampled from an adult with Crohn's disease.

The chain uses TRBV11-2 and TRBJ2-1, with TRBD2 identical over 12 bases. V dropped 3 bases and J dropped 5; count of bases not matched to a gene: 11. Germline V lookup: CDR1 SGHAT, CDR2 FQNNGV. The CDR3 totals 18 residues. The CDR3 DNA reads as TGTGCCAGCAGCTTGATCAGACTAGCGGGAGAGGCAAACAATGAGCAGTTCTTC. This codes for CASSLIRLAGEANNEQFF.

The count of this clone is one. The chain is built from TRBV6-4 and TRBJ2-7; 11 bases are a match to TRBD1. The germline gives CDR1 MRHNA, CDR2 SNTAGT. With V trimmed by 0 bases and J by 8 bases, 0 bases remained unmatched. This CDR3 has 13 residues. In DNA form, the CDR3 reads TGTGCCAGCAGTGACTCGGACAGGGGGCAGCAGTACTTC. Encoded protein: CASSDSDRGQQYF.

V is TRBV23-1 and J is TRBJ2-7; tentative D call: TRBD1 (5 bases). TRBV23-1 is an ORF for which the function is uncertain. The CDR3 loop spans 15 amino acids. The germline V and J ends were trimmed by 7 bases and 0 bases, with 16 bases remaining between them. The CDR3 is CASTIDRRSSYEQYF. The CDR3 bases are TGCGCCAGCACCATTGACAGAAGAAGCTCCTACGAGCAGTACTTC.

V usage is TRBV7-9 and J usage is TRBJ2-3; unclear D gene. The CDR3 consists of 16 residues. CDR1 SEHNR and CDR2 FQNEAQ come from the germline V gene (reference sequence). The ends were cut back, 5 bases at V and 0 bases at J, with 15 bases in the middle. For the CDR3, the DNA is TGTGCCAGCAGCCAACTCTACCTTTCGAGCACAGATACGCAGTATTTT. Translation gives CASSQLYLSSTDTQYF.

The chain links TRBV5-6 to TRBJ2-7, with TRBD2 identical over 7 bases. The germline V gene encodes CDR1 SGHDT and CDR2 YYEEEE. J was trimmed by 0 bases and V by 4 bases; bases with no gene match: 10. This CDR3 contains 16 residues. The CDR3 here is CASSRRETTSSYEQYF. CDR3 nucleotides: TGTGCCAGCAGCCGGCGGGAGACAACGAGCTCCTACGAGCAGTACTTC.

The table lists this clone with a few counts. This rearrangement joins TRBV25-1 to TRBJ2-7, with 7 bases aligning to TRBD2. Germline V gene data show CDR1 as MGHDK and CDR2 as SYGVNS. The CDR3 loop spans 14 amino acids. V lost 4 bases, J lost 6 bases, and 9 bases stayed unmatched. The CDR3 spells CASSAREAKGEQYF. CDR3 nucleotides: TGTGCCAGCAGTGCACGGGAGGCAAAGGGCGAGCAGTACTTC.

The J gene is TRBJ2-3, the V gene TRBV11-3; D is uncertain. This CDR3 is 16 amino acids long. V was pared by 4 bases and J by 5 bases, with 19 bases between. CDR1 and CDR2 from the germline V gene are SGHNT and YENEEA. The CDR3 here is CASSSRIGSAIDTQYF. For the CDR3, the DNA is TGTGCCAGCAGCTCCAGAATTGGATCGGCCATAGATACGCAGTATTTT. Based on the CDR3 plus reference TRBV11-3 and TRBJ2-3, the full variable domain is EAGVVQSPRYKIIEKKQPVAFWCNPISGHNTLYWYLQNLGQGPELLIRYENEEAVDDSQLPKDRFSAERLKGVDSTLKIQPAELGDSAVYLCASSSRIGSAIDTQYFGPGTRLTVL.

The chain carries TRBV27 and TRBJ2-1; TRBD2 matches at 8 bases. The V and J ends lost 5 bases and 6 bases, in that order; junction bases with no gene match: 3. The CDR3 consists of 13 residues. CDR1 is MNHEY and CDR2 is SMNVEV in the germline V gene (reference sequence). In DNA, the CDR3 is TGTGCCAGCAGTGGGACTAGATCCAATGAGCAGTTCTTC. Protein: CASSGTRSNEQFF.

The V gene is TRBV27, the J gene TRBJ2-1; tentative D call: TRBD2 (6 bases). Trimming shortened V by 8 bases and J by 9 bases, and 20 bases separated the two germline ends. The CDR3 loop spans 14 amino acids. Germline V gives CDR1 MNHEY, CDR2 SMNVEV (reference sequence). Here the CDR3 DNA reads TGTGCCAGCGTGCTATTAAGCGGGTCACGTGAGCAGTTCTTC. Its protein is CASVLLSGSREQFF.

The CDR3 DNA sequence: TGTGCCAGCAGCTTCCGGGGTTGGAGGTATCAGCCCCAGCATTTT. Translated: CASSFRGWRYQPQHF. J is TRBJ1-5 and V is TRBV11-3; D not certain. V lost 3 bases to trimming and J lost 5 bases, with 14 bases between them. The CDR3 spans 15 residues. From germline, CDR1 is SGHNT and CDR2 YENEEA.

J is TRBJ1-1 and V is TRBV10-2; tentatively, D is TRBD1 (6 bases). The CDR3 is 13 amino acids. Trimming left V 5 bases short and J 6 bases short, with 13 bases between. Looked up from germline, CDR1 is WSHSY and CDR2 is SAAADI. The CDR3 spells CASSWPEGAEAFF. The CDR3, as DNA: TGCGCCAGCAGTTGGCCCGAGGGGGCTGAAGCTTTCTTT.

This chain links TRBV29-1 with TRBJ2-7; D is unresolved. V lost 0 bases and J 5 bases, leaving 5 bases between the germline ends. This CDR3 contains 11 residues. In germline, CDR1 is SQVTM, CDR2 ANQGSEA. The CDR3 sequence is CSVEEVNEQYF. For the CDR3, the DNA is TGCAGCGTTGAAGAGGTGAACGAGCAGTACTTC.

The rearrangement uses TRBV30 and TRBJ1-2, with a possible D match to TRBD1 (5 bases). CDR1 and CDR2 from the germline V gene are GTSNPN and SVGIG (reference sequence). The CDR3 covers 14 residues. V was trimmed by 0 bases and J by 1 base, leaving 9 bases between them. In DNA, the CDR3 is TGTGCCTGGAGTGTTCTGGGACTTAACTATGGCTACACCTTC. This encodes CAWSVLGLNYGYTF.

The chain uses TRBV10-1 and TRBJ1-5, with a weak D call TRBD1 (6 bases). The length of the CDR3 is 21 residues. In germline, CDR1 is WNHNN, CDR2 SYGVQD (reference sequence). Trimming left V 0 bases short and J 2 bases short, with 26 bases between. CDR3 sequence reads: CASSESLSTGPLDCRNQPQHF. The CDR3 DNA reads TGCGCCAGCAGTGAGTCCCTCTCGACAGGACCCCTGGACTGCCGCAATCAGCCCCAGCATTTT.

The chain carries TRBV25-1 and TRBJ2-2; D assignment may be TRBD1 or TRBD2 (6 bases each). CDR1 and CDR2 (germline): MGHDK, SYGVNS. The CDR3 has 16 amino acids. V was pared by 6 bases and J by 5 bases, with 19 bases between. CDR3 DNA: TGTGCCAGCAGCGCAGCCCCGGGGGCTTCTACCGGGGAGCTGTTTTTT. This encodes CASSAAPGASTGELFF.

Points on this clone: At one of its ends the junction is not consistent with the germline gene, which may arise from a read error. The V and J genes are TRBV7-7 and TRBJ2-5; D possibly corresponds to TRBD2 (6 bases). Germline V gene data show CDR1 as SSHAT and CDR2 as FNYEAQ (reference sequence). CDR3 length: 14 amino acids. The CDR3 loop reads CASSLRDSSRTQYF. CDR3 nucleotides: TGTGCTAGCAGCTTACGGGACTCCAGCCGAACCCAGTACTTC.

This clone turned up a few times. The rearrangement links TRBV6-1 to TRBJ2-7; possibly TRBD1 or TRBD2 for D (7 bases each). The CDR3 consists of 15 residues. Trimming pared 2 bases from V and 0 bases from J, leaving 11 bases between. Germline V gives CDR1 MNHNS, CDR2 SASEGT. The CDR3 nucleotides read TGTGCCAGCAGTGAAACAGGGGAGGGCTCCTACGAGCAGTACTTC. Translation: CASSETGEGSYEQYF.

The chain combines TRBV5-1 with TRBJ2-6, with D unresolved. The CDR3 contains 15 residues. Germline V gene sequence: CDR1 SGHRS, CDR2 YFSETQ. The V and J ends lost 5 bases and 0 bases respectively, with 9 bases between them. The CDR3 region is CASRSHVSGANVLTF. The CDR3 coding sequence is TGCGCCAGCAGGTCGCATGTCTCTGGGGCCAACGTCCTGACTTTC.

V and J are TRBV11-3 and TRBJ2-3, with 7 bases lining up with TRBD1. CDR1 is SGHNT and CDR2 is YENEEA in the germline V gene. Germline trimming cut 5 bases from V and 2 bases from J; bases unmatched to any gene: 10. There are 16 residues in the CDR3. CDR3 nucleotide sequence: TGTGCCAGCAGCACTAGGGACAGCAAAAACACAGATACGCAGTATTTT. Translation: CASSTRDSKNTDTQYF. Full variable domain (rest looked up from reference TRBV11-3 and TRBJ2-3): EAGVVQSPRYKIIEKKQPVAFWCNPISGHNTLYWYLQNLGQGPELLIRYENEEAVDDSQLPKDRFSAERLKGVDSTLKIQPAELGDSAVYLCASSTRDSKNTDTQYFGPGTRLTVL.

The table lists this clone with a count of one. Other DNA sequences in this specimen translate into the identical CDR3. This chain connects TRBV10-3 to TRBJ2-1, with unresolved D. The V end lost 0 bases, the J end lost 7 bases, and 4 bases lay between the germline ends. The CDR3 runs 12 residues. Germline values: CDR1 ENHRY, CDR2 SYGVKD. The CDR3 is CAISESGNEQFF. CDR3 in DNA: TGTGCCATCAGTGAGTCAGGTAATGAGCAGTTCTTC.